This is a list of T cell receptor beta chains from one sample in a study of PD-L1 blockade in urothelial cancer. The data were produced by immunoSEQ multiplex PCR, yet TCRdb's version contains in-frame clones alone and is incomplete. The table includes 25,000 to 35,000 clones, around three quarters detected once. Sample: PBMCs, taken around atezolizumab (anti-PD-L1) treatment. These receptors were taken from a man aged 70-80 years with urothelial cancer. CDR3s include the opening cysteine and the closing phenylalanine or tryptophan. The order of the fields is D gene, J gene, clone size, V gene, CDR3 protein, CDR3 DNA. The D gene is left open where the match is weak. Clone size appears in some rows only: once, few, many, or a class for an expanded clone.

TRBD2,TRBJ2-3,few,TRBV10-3,CAISEGGEYPFDTQYF,TGTGCCATCAGTGAGGGGGGGGAGTACCCTTTCGATACGCAGTATTTT
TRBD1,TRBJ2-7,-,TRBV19,CASRKAGTGSSYEQYF,TGTGCCAGTAGGAAAGCCGGGACAGGGTCCTCCTACGAGCAGTACTTC
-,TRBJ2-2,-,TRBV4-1,CASSHPLSGNTGELFF,TGCGCCAGCAGCCATCCCTTGAGTGGGAACACCGGGGAGCTGTTTTTT
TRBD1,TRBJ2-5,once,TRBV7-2,CASSSTGVLQETQYF,TGTGCCAGCAGCTCGACAGGGGTCCTCCAAGAGACCCAGTACTTC
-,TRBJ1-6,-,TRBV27,CASSHREGNSPLHF,TGTGCCAGCAGTCACCGGGAGGGCAATTCACCCCTCCACTTT
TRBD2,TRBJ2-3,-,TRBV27,CASSRTGTSGSGADTQYF,TGTGCCAGCAGTAGGACAGGGACTAGCGGGAGTGGGGCAGATACGCAGTATTTT
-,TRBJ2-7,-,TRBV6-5,CATRQSSYEQYF,TGTGCCACCCGACAGAGCTCCTACGAGCAGTACTTC
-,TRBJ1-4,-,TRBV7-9,CASSQGQINEKLFF,TGTGCCAGCAGCCAAGGACAAATTAATGAAAAACTGTTTTTT
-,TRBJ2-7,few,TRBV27,CASRLAASYEQYF,TGTGCCAGCAGACTAGCAGCTTCCTACGAGCAGTACTTC
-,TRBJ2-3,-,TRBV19,CASSIQQGNTQYF,TGTGCCAGTAGTATACAACAGGGTAATACGCAGTATTTT
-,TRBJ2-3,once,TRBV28,CASSPPTTRPWSTDTQYF,TGTGCCAGCAGTCCGCCGACGACTAGGCCTTGGAGCACAGATACGCAGTATTTT
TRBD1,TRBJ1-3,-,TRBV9,CASSVQGALGNTIYF,TGTGCCAGCAGCGTTCAGGGGGCGCTCGGAAACACCATATATTTT
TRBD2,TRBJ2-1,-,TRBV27,CASSHLAGPYNEQFF,TGTGCCAGCAGTCACCTAGCGGGACCCTACAATGAGCAGTTCTTC
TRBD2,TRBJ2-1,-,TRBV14,CASSQIRLAGPPGLEYNEQFF,TGTGCCAGCAGCCAAATCAGACTAGCGGGACCCCCAGGGCTGGAGTACAATGAGCAGTTCTTC
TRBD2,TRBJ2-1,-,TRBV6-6,CASSSLRAGVPNPFF,TGTGCCAGCAGTTCCCTCCGAGCGGGGGTCCCCAACCCGTTCTTC
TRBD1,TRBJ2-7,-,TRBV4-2,CASSQRRPGQGSSYEQYF,TGTGCCAGCAGCCAGCGCCGTCCGGGACAGGGGTCCTCCTACGAGCAGTACTTC
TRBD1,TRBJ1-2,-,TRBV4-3,CASSQVLGQGGHDYGYTF,TGCGCCAGCAGCCAAGTCCTGGGACAGGGAGGTCACGACTATGGCTACACCTTC
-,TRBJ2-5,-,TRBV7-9,CASSFTGLETQYF,TGTGCCAGCAGCTTCACAGGGCTGGAGACCCAGTACTTC
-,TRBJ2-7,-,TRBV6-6,CASRDDGSSYEQYF,TGTGCCAGCAGGGACGACGGGAGCTCCTACGAGCAGTACTTC
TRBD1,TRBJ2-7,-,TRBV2,CASNPGQGFNPQYF,TGTGCCAGCAACCCGGGACAGGGTTTTAACCCACAGTACTTC
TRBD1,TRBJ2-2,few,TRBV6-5,CASTRTGNTGELFF,TGTGCCAGCACTAGGACAGGGAACACCGGGGAGCTGTTTTTT
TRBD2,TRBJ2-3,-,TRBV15,CATSRDNLAGGRTDTQYF,TGTGCCACCAGCAGAGATAATCTAGCGGGAGGCCGGACAGATACGCAGTATTTT
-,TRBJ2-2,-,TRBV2,CASSFYGNTGELFF,TGTGCCAGCAGCTTTTACGGGAATACCGGGGAGCTGTTTTTT
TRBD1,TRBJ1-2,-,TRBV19,CASSIGNRGLGYTF,TGTGCCAGTAGTATAGGGAACAGGGGGCTCGGCTACACCTTC
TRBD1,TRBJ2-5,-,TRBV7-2,CASTQGQGALETQYF,TGTGCCAGCACTCAGGGACAGGGGGCTTTAGAGACCCAGTACTTC
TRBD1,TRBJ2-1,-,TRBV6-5,CASSPGQGYNEQFF,TGTGCCAGCAGTCCGGGACAGGGGTACAATGAGCAGTTCTTC
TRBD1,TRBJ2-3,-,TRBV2,CAGRTGATDTQYF,TGTGCCGGAAGGACAGGGGCCACAGATACGCAGTATTTT
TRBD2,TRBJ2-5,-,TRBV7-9,CASSVGTSGHQETQYF,TGTGCCAGCAGTGTAGGGACTAGCGGACACCAAGAGACCCAGTACTTC
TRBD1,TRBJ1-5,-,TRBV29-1,CSLGQGMNQPQHF,TGCAGCCTGGGACAGGGGATGAATCAGCCCCAGCATTTT
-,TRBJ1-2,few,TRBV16,CASSQGQGRYGYTF,TGTGCCAGCAGCCAAGGGCAGGGGCGCTATGGCTACACCTTC
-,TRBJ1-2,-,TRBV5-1,CASSLAPGYGGYTF,TGCGCCAGCAGCTTGGCGCCGGGTTACGGTGGCTACACCTTC
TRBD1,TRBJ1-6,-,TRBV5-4,CASSTRDRQNSPLHF,TGTGCCAGCAGCACCAGGGACAGGCAAAATTCACCCCTCCACTTT
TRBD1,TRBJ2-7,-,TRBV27,CASRDQGASRYYEQYF,TGTGCCAGCAGGGACCAGGGGGCGAGCCGCTACTACGAGCAGTACTTC
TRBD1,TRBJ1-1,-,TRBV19,CASTPGQGARSEAFF,TGTGCCAGTACCCCGGGACAGGGGGCTCGGAGTGAAGCTTTCTTT
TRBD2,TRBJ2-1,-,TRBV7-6,CASSLRGRGLTSGRRNEQFF,TGTGCCAGCAGCTTAAGGGGACGGGGCCTAACTAGCGGGAGACGAAATGAGCAGTTCTTC
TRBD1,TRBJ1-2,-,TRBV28,CASLPGQGVGGYTF,TGTGCCAGCCTACCGGGACAGGGGGTAGGTGGCTACACCTTC
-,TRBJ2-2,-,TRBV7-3,CASSLGSPVNTGELFF,TGTGCCAGCAGCTTAGGTAGCCCGGTGAACACCGGGGAGCTGTTTTTT
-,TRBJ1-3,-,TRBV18,CASSPELSGNTIYF,TGTGCCAGCTCACCAGAGCTCTCTGGAAACACCATATATTTT
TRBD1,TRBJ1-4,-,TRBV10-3,CAISALPPGTGATNEKLFF,TGTGCCATCAGTGCTTTACCTCCCGGGACAGGGGCAACTAATGAAAAACTGTTTTTT
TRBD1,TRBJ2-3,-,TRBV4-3,CASSQDLGQSGTDTQYF,TGCGCCAGCAGCCAAGATCTGGGACAGTCTGGCACAGATACGCAGTATTTT
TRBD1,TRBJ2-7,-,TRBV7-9,CASSFGRDRGHEQYF,TGTGCCAGCAGCTTTGGACGGGACAGGGGCCACGAGCAGTACTTC
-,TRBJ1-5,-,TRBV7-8,CASSLRENSNQPQHF,TGTGCCAGCAGCTTACGGGAGAATAGCAATCAGCCCCAGCATTTT
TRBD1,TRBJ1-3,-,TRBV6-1,CASSTGVGPGNTIYF,TGTGCCAGCAGCACAGGGGTTGGCCCTGGAAACACCATATATTTT
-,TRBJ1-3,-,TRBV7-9,CASSLTGTIYF,TGTGCCAGCAGCCTGACAGGCACCATATATTTT
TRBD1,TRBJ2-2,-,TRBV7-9,CASHDRGDTTGELFF,TGTGCCAGCCACGACAGGGGAGACACTACCGGGGAGCTGTTTTTT
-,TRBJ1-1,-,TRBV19,CASRAPRDSGTEAFF,TGTGCCAGTCGGGCCCCAAGGGATAGCGGCACTGAAGCTTTCTTT
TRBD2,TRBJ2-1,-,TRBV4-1,CASSQDGTSGAYNEQFF,TGCGCCAGCAGCCAAGATGGGACTAGCGGGGCCTACAATGAGCAGTTCTTC
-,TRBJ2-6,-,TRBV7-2,CASSPPRLSSGANVLTF,TGTGCCAGCAGCCCGCCCCGACTTAGCTCTGGGGCCAACGTCCTGACTTTC
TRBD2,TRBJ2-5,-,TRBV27,CASSLRRGGILQETQYF,TGTGCCAGCAGTCTACGGCGGGGGGGCATCTTGCAAGAGACCCAGTACTTC
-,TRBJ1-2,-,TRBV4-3,CASSQDKGRQTF,TGCGCCAGCAGCCAAGATAAGGGCAGACAGACCTTC
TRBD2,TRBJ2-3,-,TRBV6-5,CASSYSLPSGGDTQYF,TGTGCCAGCAGTTACTCGCTGCCTAGCGGGGGAGATACGCAGTATTTT
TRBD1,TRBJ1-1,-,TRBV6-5,CASHPGGQMNTEAFF,TGTGCCAGCCACCCTGGGGGACAGATGAACACTGAAGCTTTCTTT
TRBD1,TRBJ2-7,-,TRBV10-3,CAIQEGQGYYEQYF,TGTGCCATCCAGGAGGGACAGGGGTACTACGAGCAGTACTTC
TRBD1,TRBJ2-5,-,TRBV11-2,CASSSRLSGGQETQYF,TGTGCCAGCAGCTCTAGGCTCTCAGGGGGCCAAGAGACCCAGTACTTC
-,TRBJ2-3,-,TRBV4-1,CASSRLGWEGQSTDTQYF,TGCGCCAGCAGCCGATTGGGGTGGGAGGGACAAAGCACAGATACGCAGTATTTT